This TCR beta chain was captured by sequencing in a study of regulatory T cells in long-lasting Graves disease. Broader study findings: Persistent Graves' patients showed less TCR diversity than newly diagnosed patients showed. Thyroid tissue was not sampled; only peripheral blood was.

This clonotype came up many times. Its antigen remains unidentified. Specified time point: persistent/refractory GD, antithyroid drugs over 5 years with positive TRAb. Extracted RNA from PBMCs served as the source of the TCR library. From germline, CDR1 is LNHNV and CDR2 YYDKDF (reference sequence). V lost 0 bases and J 5 bases, leaving 13 bases between the germline ends. The CDR3 is 15 residues long. Arm-PCR of CDR3 regions and iRepertoire HTBI primers were the basis on which TCR beta libraries were built. TCRdb re-derived calls from the multiplex PCR reads in MiXCR, one entry per CDR3 protein. This table holds a few hundred thousand distinct CDR3 sequences, 20% to 25% found once.

This receptor was obtained from a female donor with Graves disease. Sequences were derived from peripheral blood mononuclear cells (PBMCs), sampled when the disease was refractory, from a patient treated with antithyroid drugs. The chain uses TRBV15 and TRBJ2-5; D may be TRBD2 (6 bases). The CDR3 coding sequence is TGTGCCACCAGCAGAGAGGGGCACGCGGGGGAGACCCAGTACTTC. It encodes CATSREGHAGETQYF.